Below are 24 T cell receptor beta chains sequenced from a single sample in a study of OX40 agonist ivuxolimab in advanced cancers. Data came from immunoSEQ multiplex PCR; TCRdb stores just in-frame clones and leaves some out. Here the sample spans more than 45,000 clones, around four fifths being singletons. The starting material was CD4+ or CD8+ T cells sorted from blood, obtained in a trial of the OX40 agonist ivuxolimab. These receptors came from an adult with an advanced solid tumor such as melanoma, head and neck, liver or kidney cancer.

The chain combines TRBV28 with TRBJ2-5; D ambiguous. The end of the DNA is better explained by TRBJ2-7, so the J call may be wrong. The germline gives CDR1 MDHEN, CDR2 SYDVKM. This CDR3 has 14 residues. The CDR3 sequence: CASLSSRGSYEQYF. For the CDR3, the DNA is TGTGCCAGTCTATCTTCCAGAGGATCTTACGAGCAGTACTTC.

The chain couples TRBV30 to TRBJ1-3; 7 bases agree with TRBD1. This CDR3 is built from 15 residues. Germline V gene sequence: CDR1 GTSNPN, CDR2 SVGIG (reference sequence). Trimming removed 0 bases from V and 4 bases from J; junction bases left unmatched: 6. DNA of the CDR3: TGTGCCTGGAGTGTAGGGCAGGGGGGAGGAAACACCATATATTTT. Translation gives CAWSVGQGGGNTIYF.

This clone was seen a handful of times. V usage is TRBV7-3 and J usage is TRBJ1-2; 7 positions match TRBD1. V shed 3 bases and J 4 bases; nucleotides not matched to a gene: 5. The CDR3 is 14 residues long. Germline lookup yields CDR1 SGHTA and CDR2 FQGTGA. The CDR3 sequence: CASSLEGQTYGYTF. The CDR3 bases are TGTGCCAGCAGCTTGGAGGGACAGACCTATGGCTACACCTTC.

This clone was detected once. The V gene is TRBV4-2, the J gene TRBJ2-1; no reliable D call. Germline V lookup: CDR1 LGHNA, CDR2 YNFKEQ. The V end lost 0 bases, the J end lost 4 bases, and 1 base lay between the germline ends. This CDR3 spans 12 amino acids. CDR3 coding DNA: TGTGCCAGCAGCCAAGAATACAATGAGCAGTTCTTC. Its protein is CASSQEYNEQFF.

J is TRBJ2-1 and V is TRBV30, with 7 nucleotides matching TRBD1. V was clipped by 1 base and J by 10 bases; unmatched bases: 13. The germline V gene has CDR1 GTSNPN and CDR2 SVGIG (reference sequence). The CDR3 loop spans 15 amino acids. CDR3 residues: CAWSGSITGVGEQFF. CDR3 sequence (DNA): TGTGCCTGGAGTGGCTCGATCACAGGGGTAGGGGAGCAGTTCTTC.

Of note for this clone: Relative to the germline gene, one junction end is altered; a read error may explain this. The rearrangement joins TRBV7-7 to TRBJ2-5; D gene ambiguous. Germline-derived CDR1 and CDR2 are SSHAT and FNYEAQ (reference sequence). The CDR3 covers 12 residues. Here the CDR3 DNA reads TGTGCTAGCAGCTTAAACGGAGAGACCCAGTACTTC. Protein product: CASSLNGETQYF. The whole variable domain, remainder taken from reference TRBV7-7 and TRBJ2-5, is GAGVSQSPRYKVTKRGQDVTLRCDPISSHATLYWYQQALGQGPEFLTYFNYEAQPDKSGLPSDRFSAERPEGSISTLTIQRTEQRDSAMYRCASSLNGETQYFGPGTRLLVL.

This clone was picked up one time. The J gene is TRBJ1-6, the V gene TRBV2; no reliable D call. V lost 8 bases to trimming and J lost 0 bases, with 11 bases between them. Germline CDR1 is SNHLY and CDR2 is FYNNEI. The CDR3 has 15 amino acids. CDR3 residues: CASEWPSSYNSPLHF. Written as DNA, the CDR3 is TGTGCCAGCGAATGGCCCAGCTCCTATAATTCACCCCTCCACTTT.

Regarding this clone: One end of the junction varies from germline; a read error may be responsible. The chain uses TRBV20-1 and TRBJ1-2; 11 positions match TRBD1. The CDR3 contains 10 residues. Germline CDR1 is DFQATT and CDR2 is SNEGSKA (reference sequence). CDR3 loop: CSARLDRGLF. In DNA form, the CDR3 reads TGCAGTGCTAGACTGGACAGGGGGCTCTTC.

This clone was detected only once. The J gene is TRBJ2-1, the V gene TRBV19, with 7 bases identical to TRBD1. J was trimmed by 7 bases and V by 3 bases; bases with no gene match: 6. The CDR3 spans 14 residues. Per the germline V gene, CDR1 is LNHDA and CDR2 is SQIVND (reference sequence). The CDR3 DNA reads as TGTGCCAGTAGTATCAAAAGGGGGCTGAATGAGCAGTTCTTC. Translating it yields CASSIKRGLNEQFF.

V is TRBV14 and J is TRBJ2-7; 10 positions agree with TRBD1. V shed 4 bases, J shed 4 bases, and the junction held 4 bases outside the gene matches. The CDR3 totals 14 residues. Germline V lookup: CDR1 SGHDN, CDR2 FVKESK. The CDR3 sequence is CASSLRDRGYEQYF. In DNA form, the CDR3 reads TGTGCCAGCAGCCTCCGGGACAGGGGATACGAGCAGTACTTC.

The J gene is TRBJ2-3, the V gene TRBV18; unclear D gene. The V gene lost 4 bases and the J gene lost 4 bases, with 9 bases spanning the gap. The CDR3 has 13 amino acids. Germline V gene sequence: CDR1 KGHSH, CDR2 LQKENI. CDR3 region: CASSRSFPDTQYF. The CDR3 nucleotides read TGTGCCAGCTCACGTAGTTTTCCAGATACGCAGTATTTT.

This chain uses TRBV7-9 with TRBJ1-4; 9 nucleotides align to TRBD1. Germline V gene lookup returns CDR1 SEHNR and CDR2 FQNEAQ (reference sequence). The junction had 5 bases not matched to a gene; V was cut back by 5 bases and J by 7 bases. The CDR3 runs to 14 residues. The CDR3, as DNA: TGTGCCAGCAGCCCACAGGGGGCGGGTGAAAAACTGTTTTTT. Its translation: CASSPQGAGEKLFF.

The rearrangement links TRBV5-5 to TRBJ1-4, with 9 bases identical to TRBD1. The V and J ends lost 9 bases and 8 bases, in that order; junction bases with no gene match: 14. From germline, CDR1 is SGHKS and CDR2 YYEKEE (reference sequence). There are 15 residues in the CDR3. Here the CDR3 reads CATKAGQGPEEKLFF. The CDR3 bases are TGTGCCACTAAGGCGGGACAGGGCCCCGAAGAAAAACTGTTTTTT.

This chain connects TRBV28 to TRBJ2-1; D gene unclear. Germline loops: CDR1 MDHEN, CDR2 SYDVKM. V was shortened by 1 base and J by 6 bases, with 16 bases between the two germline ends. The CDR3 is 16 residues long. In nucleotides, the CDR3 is TGTGCCAGCAGTTTATTAGGGTCGGTAGGTCTCAATGAGCAGTTCTTC. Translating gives CASSLLGSVGLNEQFF.

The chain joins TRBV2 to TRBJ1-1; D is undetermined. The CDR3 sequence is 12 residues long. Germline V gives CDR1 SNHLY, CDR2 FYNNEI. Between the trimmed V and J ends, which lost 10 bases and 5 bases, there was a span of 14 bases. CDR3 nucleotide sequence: TGTGCCACCCGGCGGCTGGGAACTGAAGCTTTCTTT. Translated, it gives CATRRLGTEAFF. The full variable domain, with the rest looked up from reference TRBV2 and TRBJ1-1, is EPEVTQTPSHQVTQMGQEVILRCVPISNHLYFYWYRQILGQKVEFLVSFYNNEISEKSEIFDDQFSVERPDGSNFTLKIRSTKLEDSAMYFCATRRLGTEAFFGQGTRLTVV.

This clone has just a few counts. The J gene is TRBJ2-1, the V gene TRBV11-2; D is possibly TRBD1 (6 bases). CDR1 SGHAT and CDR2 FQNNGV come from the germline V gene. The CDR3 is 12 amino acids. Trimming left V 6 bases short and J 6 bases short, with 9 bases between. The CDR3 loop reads CASSSQGNEQFF. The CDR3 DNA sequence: TGTGCCAGCAGTTCACAGGGCAATGAGCAGTTCTTC.

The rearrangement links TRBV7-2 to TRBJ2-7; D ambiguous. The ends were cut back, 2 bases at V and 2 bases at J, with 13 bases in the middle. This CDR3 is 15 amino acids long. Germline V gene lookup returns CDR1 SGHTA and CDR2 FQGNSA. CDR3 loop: CASSLPPNRPYEQYF. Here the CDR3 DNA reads TGTGCCAGCAGCTTACCCCCTAACAGACCCTACGAGCAGTACTTC.

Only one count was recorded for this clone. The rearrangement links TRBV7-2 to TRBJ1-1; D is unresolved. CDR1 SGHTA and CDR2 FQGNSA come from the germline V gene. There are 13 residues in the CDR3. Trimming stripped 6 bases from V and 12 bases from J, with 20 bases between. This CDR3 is CASSYRAGDISFF. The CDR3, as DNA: TGTGCCAGCAGTTATAGGGCTGGAGACATCTCTTTCTTT.

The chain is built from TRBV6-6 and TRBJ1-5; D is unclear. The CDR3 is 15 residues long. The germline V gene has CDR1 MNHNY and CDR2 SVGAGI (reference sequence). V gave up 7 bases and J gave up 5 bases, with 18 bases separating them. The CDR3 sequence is CASTFSHTGHQPQHF. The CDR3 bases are TGTGCCAGCACTTTCTCCCATACCGGTCATCAGCCCCAGCATTTT.

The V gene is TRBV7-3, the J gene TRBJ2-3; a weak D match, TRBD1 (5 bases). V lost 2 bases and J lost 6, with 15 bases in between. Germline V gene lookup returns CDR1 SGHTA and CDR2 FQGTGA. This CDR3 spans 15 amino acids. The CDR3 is CASSLVDSLGDTQYF. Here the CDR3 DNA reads TGTGCCAGCAGCTTAGTCGACAGTTTAGGGGATACGCAGTATTTT.

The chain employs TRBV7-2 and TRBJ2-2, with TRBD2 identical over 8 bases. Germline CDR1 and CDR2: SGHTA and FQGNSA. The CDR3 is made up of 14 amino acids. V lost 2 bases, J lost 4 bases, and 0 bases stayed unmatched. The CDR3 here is CASSLTSGTGELFF. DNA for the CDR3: TGTGCCAGCAGCTTAACTAGCGGCACCGGGGAGCTGTTTTTT.

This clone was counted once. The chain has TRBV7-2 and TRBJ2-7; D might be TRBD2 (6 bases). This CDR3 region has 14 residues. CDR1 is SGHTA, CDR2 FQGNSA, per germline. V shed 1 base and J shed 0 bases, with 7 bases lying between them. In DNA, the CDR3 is TGTGCCAGCAGCTTAGTGGGGGGCTCCTACGAGCAGTACTTC. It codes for CASSLVGGSYEQYF.

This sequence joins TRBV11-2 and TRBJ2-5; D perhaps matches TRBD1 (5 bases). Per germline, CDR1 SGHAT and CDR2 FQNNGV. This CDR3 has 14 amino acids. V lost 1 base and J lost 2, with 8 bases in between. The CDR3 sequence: CASSLGGRQETQYF. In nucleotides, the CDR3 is TGTGCCAGCAGCTTAGGGGGCCGTCAAGAGACCCAGTACTTC.

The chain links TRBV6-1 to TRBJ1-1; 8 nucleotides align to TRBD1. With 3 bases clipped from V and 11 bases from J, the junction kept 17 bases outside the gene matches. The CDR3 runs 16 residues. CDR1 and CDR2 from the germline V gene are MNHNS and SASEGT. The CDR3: CASSDPGRTGRVGAFF. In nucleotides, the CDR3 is TGTGCCAGCAGTGACCCAGGGAGGACAGGGAGGGTTGGGGCTTTCTTT.